These T cell receptor beta chains were read from a single sample in a study of cytomegalovirus exposure and HLA in healthy donors. Profiled with immunoSEQ multiplex PCR; TCRdb holds only in-frame clones, not every one. This sample's clone table lists over 75,000 clones. The sequencing input was PBMCs. All receptors come from a middle-aged man in good health and CMV-seronegative. Each CDR3 is given with its conserved first and last residue. Each record gives: CDR3 protein, J gene, CDR3 length, V gene.

CASSGDRGGYGYTF,TRBJ1-2,14,TRBV5-1
CASNRDSSYNEQFF,TRBJ2-1,14,TRBV27
CASSLGRETEAFF,TRBJ1-1,13,TRBV10-1
CASSSNRGQTNEKLFF,TRBJ1-4,16,TRBV19
CASSLGQITGELFF,TRBJ2-2,14,TRBV27
CASSLVGAHEQYF,TRBJ2-7,13,TRBV5-1
CATSPMTGGTHSPLHF,TRBJ1-6,16,TRBV15
CATSRDRVGHNEKLFF,TRBJ1-4,16,TRBV15
CASSLEQVDGYTF,TRBJ1-2,13,TRBV7-9
CASSLSTEQFF,TRBJ2-1,11,TRBV7-9